The entry that follows covers one TCR beta chain sequence. Its antigen is undetermined. The data derive from a study of long-term antiretroviral therapy in people with HIV. The study, taken as a whole, reports: Gathering of blood took place between about 2004 and 2017, possibly under older ART regimens. Controls exceeded HIV repertoires in CDR3 length range. Repertoire dominance by clones expanded before ART was seen at all time points. Following ART, diversity rose but still fell short of transplant donor controls.

The germline CDR1 and CDR2 sequences are SGHRS and YFSETQ. CDR3 length: 14 residues. V was pared by 0 bases and J by 1 base, with 0 bases of the junction left unmatched. immunoSEQ v3.0 was run at survey level. Repertoires were generated with immunoSEQ multiplex PCR, while TCRdb's copy carries only in-frame clones and drops some. This table holds 30,000 to 40,000 clones, 82% found once. The origin of this receptor is a man aged 18 to 35 with HIV. The chain employs TRBV5-1 and TRBJ1-1; TRBD1 matches 7 bases. The source was unsorted PBMCs, collected 0.3 years after starting antiretroviral therapy. This CDR3 reads CASSLGTGNTEAFF. CDR3 sequence (DNA): TGCGCCAGCAGCTTGGGGACAGGGAACACTGAAGCTTTCTTT.